This T cell receptor (beta chain) was sequenced during a study of shared T cell receptors in the human thymus. The data were produced by immunoSEQ multiplex PCR, yet TCRdb's version contains in-frame clones alone and is incomplete. In the table there are 450,000 to 650,000 clones, 70% to 80% of which are singletons. The data were also submitted as part of a second study, on human thymus T cells. Per that paper: Thymic and blood repertoires appeared to display a bias in their usage of V and J genes. As related research reported, thymic repertoires overlapped highly among unrelated individuals.

The sample was thymocytes. This TCR was sampled from a boy younger than two with a congenital heart defect.

CDR3 DNA: TGTGCCAGCAGCTTGTGGCAGATAAATAACAGCAATCAGCCCCAGCATTTT. Its translation is CASSLWQINNSNQPQHF. V and J are TRBV5-6 and TRBJ1-5, with unresolved D. Trimming removed 1 base at V and 1 base at J, with 15 bases between. CDR3 length equals 17 residues. The germline V gene encodes CDR1 SGHDT and CDR2 YYEEEE.